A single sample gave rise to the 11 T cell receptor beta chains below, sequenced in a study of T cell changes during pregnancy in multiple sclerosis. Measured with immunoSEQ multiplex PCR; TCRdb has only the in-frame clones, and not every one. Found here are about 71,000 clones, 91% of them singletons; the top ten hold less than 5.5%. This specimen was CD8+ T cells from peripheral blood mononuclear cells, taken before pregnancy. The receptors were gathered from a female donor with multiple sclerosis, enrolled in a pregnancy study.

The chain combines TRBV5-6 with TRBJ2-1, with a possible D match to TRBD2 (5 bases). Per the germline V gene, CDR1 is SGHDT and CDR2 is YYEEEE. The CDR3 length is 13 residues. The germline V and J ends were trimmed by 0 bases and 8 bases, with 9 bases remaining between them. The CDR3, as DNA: TGTGCCAGCAGCTTGGGACTATCCGATGAGCAGTTCTTC. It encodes CASSLGLSDEQFF. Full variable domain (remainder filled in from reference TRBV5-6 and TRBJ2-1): DAGVTQSPTHLIKTRGQQVTLRCSPKSGHDTVSWYQQALGQGPQFIFQYYEEEERQRGNFPDRFSGHQFPNYSSELNVNALLLGDSALYLCASSLGLSDEQFFGPGTRLTVL.

In nucleotides, the CDR3 is TGTGCCAGCAGCCTAGTCCAGGGGACGAGTACTGAAGCTTTCTTT. It codes for CASSLVQGTSTEAFF. The chain couples TRBV6-1 to TRBJ1-1, with D tentatively TRBD1 (6 bases). Trimming left V 6 bases short and J 5 bases short, with 19 bases between. Germline CDR1 and CDR2: MNHNS and SASEGT. This CDR3 contains 15 residues.

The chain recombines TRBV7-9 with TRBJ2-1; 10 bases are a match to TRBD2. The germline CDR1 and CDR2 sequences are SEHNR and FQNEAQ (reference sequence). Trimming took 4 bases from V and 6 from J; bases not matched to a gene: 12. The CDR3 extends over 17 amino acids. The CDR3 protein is CASSSPGVAGGLNEQFF. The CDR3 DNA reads TGTGCCAGCAGCTCCCCGGGGGTAGCGGGGGGTCTCAATGAGCAGTTCTTC. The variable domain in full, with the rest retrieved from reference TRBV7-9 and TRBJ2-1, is DTGVSQNPRHKITKRGQNVTFRCDPISEHNRLYWYRQTLGQGPEFLTYFQNEAQLEKSRLLSDRFSAERPKGSFSTLEIQRTEQGDSAMYLCASSSPGVAGGLNEQFFGPGTRLTVL.

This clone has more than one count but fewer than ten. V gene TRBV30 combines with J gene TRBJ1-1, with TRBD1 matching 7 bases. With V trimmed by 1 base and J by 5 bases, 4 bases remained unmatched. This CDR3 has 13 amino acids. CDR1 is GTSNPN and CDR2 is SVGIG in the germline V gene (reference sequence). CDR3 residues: CAWSAGGKTEAFF. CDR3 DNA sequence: TGTGCCTGGAGTGCAGGGGGGAAAACTGAAGCTTTCTTT. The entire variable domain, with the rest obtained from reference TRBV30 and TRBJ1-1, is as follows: SQTIHQWPATLVQPVGSPLSLECTVEGTSNPNLYWYRQAAGRGLQLLFYSVGIGQISSEVPQNLSASRPQDRQFILSSKKLLLSDSGFYLCAWSAGGKTEAFFGQGTRLTVV.

The chain's CDR3 is CASRAGGTNEKLFF. The CDR3 coding sequence is TGTGCCAGCCGGGCGGGGGGGACTAATGAAAAACTGTTTTTT. The chain joins TRBV14 to TRBJ1-4; possible D gene TRBD1, 5 bases. The CDR3 runs 14 residues. Germline lookup yields CDR1 SGHDN and CDR2 FVKESK. V lost 8 bases and J 2 bases, leaving 12 bases between the germline ends.

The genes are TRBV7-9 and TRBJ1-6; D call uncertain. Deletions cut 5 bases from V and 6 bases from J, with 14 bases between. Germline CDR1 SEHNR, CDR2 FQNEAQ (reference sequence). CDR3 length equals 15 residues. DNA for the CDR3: TGTGCCAGCAGCGCGACATCTGCGGGTAATTCACCCCTCCACTTT. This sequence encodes CASSATSAGNSPLHF.

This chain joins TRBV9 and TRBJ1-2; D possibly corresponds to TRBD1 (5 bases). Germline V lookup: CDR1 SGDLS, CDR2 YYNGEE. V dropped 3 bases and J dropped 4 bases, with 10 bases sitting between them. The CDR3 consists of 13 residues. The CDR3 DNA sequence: TGTGCCAGCAGCGCCGGGACTGGCTATGGCTACACCTTC. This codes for CASSAGTGYGYTF.

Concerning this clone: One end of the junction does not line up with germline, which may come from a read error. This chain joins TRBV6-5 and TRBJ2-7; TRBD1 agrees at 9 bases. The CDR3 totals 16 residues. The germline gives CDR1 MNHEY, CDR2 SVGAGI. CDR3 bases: TGTGCCGGCAGTTCAGACCGGGACAGGGTTTCCTACGAGCAGTACTTC. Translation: CAGSSDRDRVSYEQYF.

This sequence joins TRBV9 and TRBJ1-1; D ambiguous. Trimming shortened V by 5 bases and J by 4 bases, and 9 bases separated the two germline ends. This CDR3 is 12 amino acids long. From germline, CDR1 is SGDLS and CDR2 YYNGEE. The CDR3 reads CASSSGGTEAFF. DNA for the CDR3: TGTGCCAGCAGTTCTGGAGGCACTGAAGCTTTCTTT.

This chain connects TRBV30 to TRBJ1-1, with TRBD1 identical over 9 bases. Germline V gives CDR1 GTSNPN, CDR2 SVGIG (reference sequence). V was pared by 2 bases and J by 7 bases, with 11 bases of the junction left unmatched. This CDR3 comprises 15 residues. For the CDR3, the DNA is TGTGCCTGGAGTTCCCCCCGGACAGGGGAGAATGAAGCTTTCTTT. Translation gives CAWSSPRTGENEAFF.

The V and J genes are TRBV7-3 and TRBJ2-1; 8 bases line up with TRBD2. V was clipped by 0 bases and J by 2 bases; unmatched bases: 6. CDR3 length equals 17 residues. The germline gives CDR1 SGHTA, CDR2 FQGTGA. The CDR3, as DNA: TGTGCCAGCAGCTTAACCTGGCGGGGGGACCCCTACAATGAGCAGTTCTTC. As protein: CASSLTWRGDPYNEQFF.